This is a list of T cell receptor beta chains from one sample in a study of blood T cell repertoires in COVID-19. The repertoire was sequenced with immunoSEQ multiplex PCR; TCRdb's copy has only in-frame clones and lacks some. Among 130,000 or so clones listed, 84% were seen once. Material for sequencing was peripheral blood. These receptors were obtained from a human donor in a cohort sampled during active COVID-19. The CDR3 runs from the conserved cysteine through the conserved F or W. Fields, in order: V gene, J gene, clone size, D gene, CDR3 protein, CDR3 DNA. A D gene is named only where the DNA matches it firmly. Size is stated for part of the rows, as once, few or many counts, or as a class when the clone is expanded.

V: TRBV10-3
J: TRBJ2-1
size: -
D: TRBD1
CDR3: CAIMRRDRGYNEQFF
DNA: TGTGCCATCATGCGCCGGGACAGGGGTTACAATGAGCAGTTCTTC

V: TRBV30
J: TRBJ2-7
size: -
D: TRBD1
CDR3: CAWSPGGQGPYEQYF
DNA: TGTGCCTGGAGCCCAGGGGGACAGGGTCCTTACGAGCAGTACTTC

V: TRBV6-5
J: TRBJ2-7
size: -
D: -
CDR3: CASSYRGPPSLSEQYF
DNA: TGTGCCAGCAGTTACCGCGGGCCACCCAGCCTTTCCGAGCAGTACTTC

V: TRBV6-5
J: TRBJ2-5
size: -
D: TRBD2
CDR3: CASSLAGAQETQYF
DNA: TGTGCCAGCAGCCTAGCGGGGGCCCAAGAGACCCAGTACTTC

V: TRBV4-2
J: TRBJ2-3
size: -
D: -
CDR3: CASSQDHSRAAGGTDTQYF
DNA: TGTGCCAGCAGCCAAGATCACTCTAGAGCGGCCGGGGGCACAGATACGCAGTATTTT

V: TRBV18
J: TRBJ2-7
size: -
D: -
CDR3: CASSPNTGLEYEQYF
DNA: TGTGCCAGCTCACCGAACACAGGGTTAGAATACGAGCAGTACTTC

V: TRBV6-5
J: TRBJ2-1
size: -
D: -
CDR3: CARTSGDNEQFF
DNA: TGTGCCAGGACAAGCGGAGACAATGAGCAGTTCTTC

V: TRBV11-3
J: TRBJ2-1
size: -
D: -
CDR3: CASSWGQGEQFF
DNA: TGTGCCAGCAGCTGGGGCCAGGGGGAGCAGTTCTTC

V: TRBV6-2/TRBV6-3
J: TRBJ2-5
size: -
D: -
CDR3: CASSGLAGLSETQYF
DNA: TGTGCCAGCAGTGGACTCGCGGGGTTATCAGAGACCCAGTACTTC

V: TRBV6-5
J: TRBJ2-3
size: -
D: -
CDR3: CASSYVNSPTDTQYF
DNA: TGTGCCAGCAGTTACGTGAACAGTCCCACAGATACGCAGTATTTT

V: TRBV3-1/TRBV3-2
J: TRBJ1-2
size: -
D: TRBD1
CDR3: CASSRPGQGGYTF
DNA: TGTGCCAGCAGCCGACCTGGACAGGGGGGTTACACCTTC

V: TRBV12-3/TRBV12-4
J: TRBJ1-3
size: -
D: -
CDR3: CASKDTAGNTIYF
DNA: TGTGCCAGCAAAGATACGGCTGGAAACACCATATATTTT

V: TRBV12-3/TRBV12-4
J: TRBJ1-6
size: -
D: -
CDR3: CASSLSDNSPLHF
DNA: TGTGCCAGCAGTTTGAGTGATAATTCACCCCTCCACTTT

V: TRBV9
J: TRBJ2-2
size: once
D: -
CDR3: CASSPRRSGTGELFF
DNA: TGTGCCAGCAGCCCCCGAAGGTCGGGCACCGGGGAGCTGTTTTTT

V: TRBV2
J: TRBJ2-2
size: -
D: TRBD2
CDR3: CASSHWGGPNTGELFF
DNA: TGTGCCAGCAGCCACTGGGGGGGACCGAACACCGGGGAGCTGTTTTTT

V: TRBV2
J: TRBJ2-7
size: -
D: TRBD1
CDR3: CASRPDRGEQYF
DNA: TGTGCCAGCAGACCCGACAGGGGCGAGCAGTACTTC

V: TRBV7-9
J: TRBJ2-7
size: -
D: TRBD1
CDR3: CASSLGGYRDRPLCEQYF
DNA: TGTGCCAGCAGCTTAGGTGGTTACCGGGACAGGCCTTTATGCGAGCAGTACTTC

V: TRBV7-2
J: TRBJ2-1
size: few
D: TRBD2
CDR3: CASSLWAGGASNEQFF
DNA: TGTGCCAGCAGCTTGTGGGCCGGGGGGGCGTCGAATGAGCAGTTCTTC

V: TRBV4-1
J: TRBJ2-7
size: -
D: -
CDR3: CASSQSTSGWSYEQYF
DNA: TGCGCCAGCAGCCAATCTACGTCCGGTTGGTCCTACGAGCAGTACTTC

V: TRBV6-4
J: TRBJ2-3
size: -
D: -
CDR3: CASSETFRGSGTDTQYF
DNA: TGTGCCAGCAGTGAAACCTTTCGGGGATCCGGCACAGATACGCAGTATTTT

V: TRBV5-5
J: TRBJ2-1
size: -
D: -
CDR3: CASSTTGDEQFF
DNA: TGTGCCAGCAGCACCACGGGGGATGAGCAGTTCTTC

V: TRBV9
J: TRBJ2-2
size: -
D: -
CDR3: CASSQTSSGELFF
DNA: TGTGCCAGCAGTCAAACCAGTTCCGGGGAGCTGTTTTTT

V: TRBV2
J: TRBJ2-5
size: -
D: -
CDR3: CASSEAGGAAETQYF
DNA: TGTGCCAGCAGTGAAGCCGGTGGGGCGGCGGAGACCCAGTACTTC

V: TRBV7-9
J: TRBJ2-1
size: -
D: -
CDR3: CASSPTRTDNEQFF
DNA: TGTGCCAGCAGCCCCACCCGGACAGACAATGAGCAGTTCTTC

V: TRBV11-3
J: TRBJ2-1
size: -
D: -
CDR3: CASSPGGRSYNEQFF
DNA: TGTGCCAGCAGCCCGGGGGGCAGATCCTACAATGAGCAGTTCTTC

V: TRBV5-1
J: TRBJ2-2
size: few
D: TRBD1
CDR3: CASRERTGAGELFF
DNA: TGCGCCAGCAGAGAGCGAACAGGGGCCGGGGAGCTGTTTTTT

V: TRBV10-3
J: TRBJ2-7
size: -
D: -
CDR3: CAISADTYEQYF
DNA: TGTGCCATCAGCGCGGACACCTACGAGCAGTACTTC

V: TRBV7-9
J: TRBJ2-2
size: -
D: TRBD1
CDR3: CAIPPGQVVEELFF
DNA: TGTGCCATCCCCCCCGGACAGGTTGTTGAGGAGCTGTTTTTT

V: TRBV5-6
J: TRBJ2-1
size: -
D: TRBD1
CDR3: CASSLVGTGGYNEQFF
DNA: TGTGCCAGCAGCTTGGTGGGGACAGGGGGATACAATGAGCAGTTCTTC

V: TRBV18
J: TRBJ2-7
size: -
D: -
CDR3: CASSPPGWQGSYEQYF
DNA: TGTGCCAGCTCACCACCAGGTTGGCAGGGGAGTTACGAGCAGTACTTC

V: TRBV6-6
J: TRBJ1-1
size: -
D: TRBD1
CDR3: CASSLRGDTEAFF
DNA: TGTGCCAGCAGCCTCAGGGGGGACACTGAAGCTTTCTTT

V: TRBV6-5
J: TRBJ1-2
size: -
D: -
CDR3: CASSYGGQTWTF
DNA: TGTGCCAGCAGTTACGGTGGACAGACGTGGACCTTC

V: TRBV21-1
J: TRBJ2-7
size: -
D: -
CDR3: CASSKEGNRVAYEQYF
DNA: TGTGCCAGCAGCAAAGAAGGGAACAGGGTGGCCTACGAGCAGTACTTC

V: TRBV3-1/TRBV3-2
J: TRBJ2-3
size: once
D: -
CDR3: CASSPHLPPAGLTDTQYF
DNA: TGTGCCAGCAGCCCACACCTCCCGCCAGCGGGCCTCACAGATACGCAGTATTTT

V: TRBV27
J: TRBJ1-6
size: -
D: -
CDR3: CASSKKGVPGSGAHSYNSPLHF
DNA: TGTGCCAGCAGTAAGAAAGGCGTCCCGGGATCAGGGGCTCACTCCTATAATTCACCCCTCCACTTT

V: TRBV5-1
J: TRBJ2-7
size: -
D: -
CDR3: CASSFNRDPEQYF
DNA: TGCGCCAGCAGCTTTAACAGGGACCCCGAGCAGTACTTC

V: TRBV14
J: TRBJ1-1
size: -
D: TRBD1
CDR3: CASSQHLGRSSGGTEAFF
DNA: TGTGCCAGCAGCCAACACCTCGGAAGGTCGTCAGGGGGGACTGAAGCTTTCTTT

V: TRBV15
J: TRBJ2-1
size: -
D: -
CDR3: CATSRAGSRSYNEQFF
DNA: TGTGCCACCAGCAGAGCGGGGAGCCGCTCCTACAATGAGCAGTTCTTC

V: TRBV3-1/TRBV3-2
J: TRBJ1-2
size: -
D: TRBD1
CDR3: CASSQAVTGGDGYTF
DNA: TGTGCCAGCAGCCAAGCTGTGACAGGGGGTGATGGCTACACCTTC

V: TRBV10-1
J: TRBJ2-7
size: -
D: -
CDR3: CALRDTPHGRTALLYEQYF
DNA: TGCGCCCTCAGAGACACCCCCCATGGCCGGACAGCACTTCTCTACGAGCAGTACTTC

V: TRBV29-1
J: TRBJ1-1
size: -
D: -
CDR3: CSGAREATEAFF
DNA: TGCAGCGGGGCCCGGGAGGCCACTGAAGCTTTCTTT